These T cell receptor beta chains were read from a single sample in a study of response to subunit inactivated influenza vaccine. TCRdb reanalysed the RT-PCR reads using MiXCR and keeps one entry per CDR3 protein. The table has 500,000 or so distinct CDR3 sequences, approximately 9.9% seen once; the top ten hold approximately 12%. Source: PBMCs from blood, taken 40 to 50 days after vaccination. All receptors come from a man aged 45-60 years who received an inactivated influenza vaccine. Both conserved end residues are part of each CDR3.

CSARDPASGGNEQFF	TRBV20-1	TRBJ2-1
CASSSLPGGGQPQHF	TRBV7-6	TRBJ1-5
CASSDAYEQYF	TRBV5-1	TRBJ2-7
CASSRGGQYF	TRBV9	TRBJ2-7
CASSQRAGALDTQYF	TRBV4-2	TRBJ2-3
CASSDAGQGNTGELFF	TRBV28	TRBJ2-2
CASSLDTGDYEQYF	TRBV12-3/TRBV12-4	TRBJ2-7
CASSVGGMTNYGYTF	TRBV9	TRBJ1-2
CASSPGLPGYTF	TRBV6-5	TRBJ1-2
CASSDSLLAGGTRYNEQFF	TRBV10-2	TRBJ2-1
CASSLLAAEQFF	TRBV28	TRBJ2-1
CASSQETGQTNEKLFF	TRBV4-2	TRBJ1-4
CASSYFGQSWPGELFF	TRBV28	TRBJ2-2
CASSQVSARSSYEQYF	TRBV3-1	TRBJ2-7
CASSEGDRYEKLFF	TRBV2	TRBJ1-4
CATRGADTQYF	TRBV12-3/TRBV12-4	TRBJ2-3